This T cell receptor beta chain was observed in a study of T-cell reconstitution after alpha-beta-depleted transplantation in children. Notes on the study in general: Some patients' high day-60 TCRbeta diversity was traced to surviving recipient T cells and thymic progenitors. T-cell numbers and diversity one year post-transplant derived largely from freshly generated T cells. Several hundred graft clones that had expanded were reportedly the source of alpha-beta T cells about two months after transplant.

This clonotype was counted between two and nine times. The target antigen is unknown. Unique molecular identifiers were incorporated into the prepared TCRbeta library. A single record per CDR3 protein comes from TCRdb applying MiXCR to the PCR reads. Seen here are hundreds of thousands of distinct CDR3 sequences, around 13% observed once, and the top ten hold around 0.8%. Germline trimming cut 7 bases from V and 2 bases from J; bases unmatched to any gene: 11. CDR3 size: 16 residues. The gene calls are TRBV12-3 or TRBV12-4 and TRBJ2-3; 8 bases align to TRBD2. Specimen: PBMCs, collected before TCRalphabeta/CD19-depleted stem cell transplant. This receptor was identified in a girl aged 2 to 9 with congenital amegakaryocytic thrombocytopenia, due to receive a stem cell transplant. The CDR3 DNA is TGTGCCAGCACCCGGGCTCCGGGAGGGCCCACAGATACGCAGTATTTT. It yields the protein CASTRAPGGPTDTQYF.